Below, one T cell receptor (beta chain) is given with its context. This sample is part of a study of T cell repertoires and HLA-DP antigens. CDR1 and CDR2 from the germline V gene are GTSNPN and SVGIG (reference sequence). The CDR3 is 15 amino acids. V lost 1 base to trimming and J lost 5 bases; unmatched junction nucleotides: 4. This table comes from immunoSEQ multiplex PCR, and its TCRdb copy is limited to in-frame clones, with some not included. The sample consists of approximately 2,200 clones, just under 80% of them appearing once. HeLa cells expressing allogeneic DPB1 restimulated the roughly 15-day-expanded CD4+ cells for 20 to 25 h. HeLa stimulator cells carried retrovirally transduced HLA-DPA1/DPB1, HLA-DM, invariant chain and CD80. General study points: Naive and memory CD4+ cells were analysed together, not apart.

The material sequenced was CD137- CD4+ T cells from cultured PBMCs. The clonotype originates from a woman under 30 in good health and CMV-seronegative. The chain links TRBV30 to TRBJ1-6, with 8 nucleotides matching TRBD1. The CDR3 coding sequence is TGTGCCTGGAGTGGTGAGACAGGGGATAATTCACCCCTCCACTTT. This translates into CAWSGETGDNSPLHF.